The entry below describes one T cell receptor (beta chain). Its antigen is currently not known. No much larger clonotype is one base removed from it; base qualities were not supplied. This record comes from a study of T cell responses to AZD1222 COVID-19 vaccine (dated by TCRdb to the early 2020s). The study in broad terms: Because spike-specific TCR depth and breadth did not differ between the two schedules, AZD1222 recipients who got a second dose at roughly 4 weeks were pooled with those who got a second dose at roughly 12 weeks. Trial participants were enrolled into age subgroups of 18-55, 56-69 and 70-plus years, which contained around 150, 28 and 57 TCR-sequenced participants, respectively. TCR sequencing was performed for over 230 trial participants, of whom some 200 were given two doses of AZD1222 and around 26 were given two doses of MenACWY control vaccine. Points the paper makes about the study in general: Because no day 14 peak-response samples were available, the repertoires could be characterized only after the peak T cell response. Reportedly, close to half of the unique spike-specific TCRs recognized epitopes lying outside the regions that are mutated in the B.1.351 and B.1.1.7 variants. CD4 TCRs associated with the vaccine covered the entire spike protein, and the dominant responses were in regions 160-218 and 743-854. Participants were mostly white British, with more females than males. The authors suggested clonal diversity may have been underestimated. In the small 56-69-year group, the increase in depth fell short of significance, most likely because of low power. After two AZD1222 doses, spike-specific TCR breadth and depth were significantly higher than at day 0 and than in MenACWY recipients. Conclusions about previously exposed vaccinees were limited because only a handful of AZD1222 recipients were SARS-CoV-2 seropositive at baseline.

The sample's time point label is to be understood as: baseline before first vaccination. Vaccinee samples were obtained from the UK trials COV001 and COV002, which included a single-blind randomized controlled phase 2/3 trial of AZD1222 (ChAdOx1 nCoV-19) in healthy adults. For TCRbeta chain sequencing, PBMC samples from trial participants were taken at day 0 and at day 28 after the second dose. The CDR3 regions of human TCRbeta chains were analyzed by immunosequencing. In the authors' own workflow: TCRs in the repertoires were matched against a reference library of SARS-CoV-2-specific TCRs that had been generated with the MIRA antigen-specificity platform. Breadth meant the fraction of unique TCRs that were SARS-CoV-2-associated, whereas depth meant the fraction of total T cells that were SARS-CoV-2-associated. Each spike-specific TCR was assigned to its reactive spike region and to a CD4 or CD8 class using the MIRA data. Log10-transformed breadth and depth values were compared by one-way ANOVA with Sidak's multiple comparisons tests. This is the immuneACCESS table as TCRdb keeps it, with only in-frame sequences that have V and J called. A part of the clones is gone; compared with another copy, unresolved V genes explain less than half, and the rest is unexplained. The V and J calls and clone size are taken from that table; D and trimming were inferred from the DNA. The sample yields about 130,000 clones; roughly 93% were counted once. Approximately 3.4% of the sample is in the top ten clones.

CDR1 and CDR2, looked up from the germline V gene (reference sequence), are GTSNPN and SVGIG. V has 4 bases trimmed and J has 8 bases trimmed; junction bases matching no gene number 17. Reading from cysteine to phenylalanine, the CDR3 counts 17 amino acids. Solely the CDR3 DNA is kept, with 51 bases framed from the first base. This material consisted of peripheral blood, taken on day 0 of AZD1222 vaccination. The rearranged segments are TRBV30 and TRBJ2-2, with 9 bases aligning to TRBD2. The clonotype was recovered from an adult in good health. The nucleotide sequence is TGTGCCTGGAATCGAAGGGGTAGGCGGGAGGGTCCAGGGGAGCTGTTTTTT. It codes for CAWNRRGRREGPGELFF.